What follows is one T cell receptor (beta chain) and its context. This sample stems from a study of Ad26.COV2.S vaccination and SARS-CoV-2 variants. In the study overall: Donor was one of the participants in the Ad26.COV2.S arm of the COV1001 trial. Ad26.COV2.S given intramuscularly, once or twice 56 days apart.

Regarding treatment: around 19 received Ad26.COV2.S at low or high dose, single or two shots; about 5 received placebo; per-sample allocation not given. Sampling occurred on day 63 after the first vaccine or placebo injection. Some clones are missing from TCRdb's copy, which holds only in-frame ones; the method was immunoSEQ multiplex PCR. This table has about 260,000 clones, approximately 88% appearing once. The CDR3 consists of 14 residues. Germline CDR1 SGHRS, CDR2 YFSETQ. The V gene lost 3 bases and the J gene lost 0 bases, with 9 bases spanning the gap. Here the sequenced sample was peripheral blood, taken in a trial of Ad26.COV2.S vaccine versus placebo. The clonotype was recovered from a person between 18 and 65 years old who received the Ad26.COV2.S COVID-19 vaccine or a placebo. The chain employs TRBV5-1 and TRBJ1-1; D is uncertain. CDR3 DNA: TGCGCCAGCAGCTCAGGCGATTTGAACACTGAAGCTTTCTTT. Translated, it gives CASSSGDLNTEAFF.